The present T cell receptor (beta chain) was sequenced within a study of T cell changes during pregnancy in multiple sclerosis (dated by TCRdb to about 2019). About the investigation overall: The study looked at changes in the T cell repertoire across pregnancy in women with multiple sclerosis.

The library was prepared using the immunoSEQ multiplex PCR assay. TCRdb re-hosts the immuneACCESS table, in-frame sequences only. Its copies lack some clones; in the studies checked, an unresolved V gene accounts for under half of them, and the cause for the rest is not known. This sample gives some 74,000 clones in total; approximately 92% of them show up just once. Together, the top ten hold about 4% of the sample. As for this clone: The target of this receptor is not known. The sample holds no much larger clone one base away, and base qualities are not on file.

There are 16 amino acids in the CDR3, from cysteine to phenylalanine inclusive. This entry keeps only the CDR3 DNA: 48 bases, framed from base 1. The junction carries 19 bases between V and J, which are trimmed by 5 bases and 3 bases respectively. Taken from the germline V gene (reference sequence), the CDR1 and CDR2 loops are SEHNR and FQNEAQ. This material consisted of peripheral blood, taken after pregnancy. This clonotype was obtained from a female donor in good health, enrolled as a control in a pregnancy study. The chain was built from TRBV7-9 and TRBJ2-5; tentative D gene TRBD2, with 7 bases matching. The DNA sequence is TGTGCCAGCAGCCTAGGGGGGAGGGGTGTTGAAGAGACCCAGTACTTC. Translated, this gives CASSLGGRGVEETQYF.